The T cell receptor beta chain under discussion was sequenced for a study of CD8 T cells in Susac syndrome. The authors reverse transcribed about 0.5 to 1 ug RNA with random hexamers. The authors amplified TCR beta CDR3 across 54 Vbeta and 13 Jbeta using immunoSEQ multiplex PCR. From the immunoSEQ multiplex PCR reads, TCRdb called clonotypes with MiXCR, one entry per CDR3 protein. The profile covers around 180,000 distinct CDR3 sequences, with around 95% appearing a single time and 0.15% to 0.2% taken by the ten largest. In the multiple sclerosis control group, patients were treatment-naive and had stable or active relapsing-remitting disease. The V end lost 6 bases, the J end lost 4 bases, and 16 bases lay between the germline ends. The CDR3 is 15 amino acids. Germline assignment: CDR1 MNHNY and CDR2 SVGAGI (reference sequence).

The chain carries TRBV6-6 and TRBJ2-1, with D hard to call. Sequencing was done on a sample of CD8+ T cells from PBMCs. The TCR originated in a human donor with multiple sclerosis. The CDR3 here is CASSESVVGYNEQFF. The CDR3, as DNA: TGTGCCAGCAGCGAGAGCGTCGTCGGGTACAATGAGCAGTTCTTC.